Listed here is a single T cell receptor beta chain. The sample belongs to a study of CD8 T cells in Susac syndrome. Germline loops: CDR1 SGDLS, CDR2 YYNGEE. The CDR3 is 15 amino acids. V was trimmed by 3 bases and J by 0 bases, leaving 12 bases between them. CD8+ and CD4+ T cells were negatively isolated; TEMRA cells were FACS-enriched. Random hexamers served to reverse transcribe roughly 0.5 to 1 ug RNA. TCRdb called the immunoSEQ multiplex PCR reads again in MiXCR, with one record for every CDR3 protein. Of 200,000 to 250,000 distinct CDR3 sequences listed, roughly 92% are singletons. This sequence originates from a human donor with multiple sclerosis. Sequenced sample: CD8+ T cells from PBMCs. This chain links TRBV9 with TRBJ1-2; a weak D match, TRBD1 (6 bases). The CDR3: CASSATGQPNYGYTF. CDR3 DNA sequence: TGTGCCAGCAGCGCAACAGGGCAACCTAACTATGGCTACACCTTC.